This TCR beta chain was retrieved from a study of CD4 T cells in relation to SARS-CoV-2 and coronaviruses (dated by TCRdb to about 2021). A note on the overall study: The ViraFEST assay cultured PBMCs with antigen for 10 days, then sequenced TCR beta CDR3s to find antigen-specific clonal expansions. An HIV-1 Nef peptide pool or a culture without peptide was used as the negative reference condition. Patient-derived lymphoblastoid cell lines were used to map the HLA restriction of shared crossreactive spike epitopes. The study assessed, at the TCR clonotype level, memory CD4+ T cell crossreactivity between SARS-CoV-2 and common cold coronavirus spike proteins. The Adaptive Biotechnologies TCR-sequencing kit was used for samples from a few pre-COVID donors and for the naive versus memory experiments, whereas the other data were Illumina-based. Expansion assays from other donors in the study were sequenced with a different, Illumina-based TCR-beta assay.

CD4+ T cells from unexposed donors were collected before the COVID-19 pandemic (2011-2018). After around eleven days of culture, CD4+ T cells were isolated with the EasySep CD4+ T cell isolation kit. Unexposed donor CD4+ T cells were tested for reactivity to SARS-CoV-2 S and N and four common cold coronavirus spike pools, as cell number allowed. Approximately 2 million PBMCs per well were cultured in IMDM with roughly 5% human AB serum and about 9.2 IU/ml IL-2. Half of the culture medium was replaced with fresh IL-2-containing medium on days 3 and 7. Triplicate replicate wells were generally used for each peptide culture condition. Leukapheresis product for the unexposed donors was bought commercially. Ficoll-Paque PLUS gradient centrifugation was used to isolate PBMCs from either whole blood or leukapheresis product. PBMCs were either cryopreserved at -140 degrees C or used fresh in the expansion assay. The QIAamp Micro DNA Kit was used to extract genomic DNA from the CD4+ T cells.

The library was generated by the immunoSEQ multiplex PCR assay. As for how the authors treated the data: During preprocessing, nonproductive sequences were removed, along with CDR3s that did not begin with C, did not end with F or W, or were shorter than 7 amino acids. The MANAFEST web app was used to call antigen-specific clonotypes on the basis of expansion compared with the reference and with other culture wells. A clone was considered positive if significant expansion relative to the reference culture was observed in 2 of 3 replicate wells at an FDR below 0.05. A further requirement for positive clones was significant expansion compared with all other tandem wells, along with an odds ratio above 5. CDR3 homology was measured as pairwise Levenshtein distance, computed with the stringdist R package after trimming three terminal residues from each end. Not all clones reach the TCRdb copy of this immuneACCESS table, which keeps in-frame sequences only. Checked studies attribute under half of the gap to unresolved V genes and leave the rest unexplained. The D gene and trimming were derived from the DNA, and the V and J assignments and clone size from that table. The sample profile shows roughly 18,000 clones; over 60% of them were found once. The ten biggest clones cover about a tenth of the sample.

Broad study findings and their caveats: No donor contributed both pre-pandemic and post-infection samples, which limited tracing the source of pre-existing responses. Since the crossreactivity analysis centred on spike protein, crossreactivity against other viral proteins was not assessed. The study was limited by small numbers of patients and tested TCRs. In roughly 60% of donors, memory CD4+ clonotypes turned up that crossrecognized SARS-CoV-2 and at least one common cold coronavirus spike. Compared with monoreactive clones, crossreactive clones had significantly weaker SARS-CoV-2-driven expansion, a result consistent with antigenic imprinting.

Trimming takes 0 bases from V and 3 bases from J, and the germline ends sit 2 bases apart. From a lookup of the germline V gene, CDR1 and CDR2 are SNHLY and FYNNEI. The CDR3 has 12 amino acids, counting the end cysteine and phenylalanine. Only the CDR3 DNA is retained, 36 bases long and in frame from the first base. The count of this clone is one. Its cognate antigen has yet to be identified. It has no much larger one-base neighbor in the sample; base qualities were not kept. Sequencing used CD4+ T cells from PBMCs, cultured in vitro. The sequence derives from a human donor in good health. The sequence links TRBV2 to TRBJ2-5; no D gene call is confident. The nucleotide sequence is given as TGTGCCAGCAGTGAAGCGGAAGAGACCCAGTACTTC. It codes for CASSEAEETQYF.